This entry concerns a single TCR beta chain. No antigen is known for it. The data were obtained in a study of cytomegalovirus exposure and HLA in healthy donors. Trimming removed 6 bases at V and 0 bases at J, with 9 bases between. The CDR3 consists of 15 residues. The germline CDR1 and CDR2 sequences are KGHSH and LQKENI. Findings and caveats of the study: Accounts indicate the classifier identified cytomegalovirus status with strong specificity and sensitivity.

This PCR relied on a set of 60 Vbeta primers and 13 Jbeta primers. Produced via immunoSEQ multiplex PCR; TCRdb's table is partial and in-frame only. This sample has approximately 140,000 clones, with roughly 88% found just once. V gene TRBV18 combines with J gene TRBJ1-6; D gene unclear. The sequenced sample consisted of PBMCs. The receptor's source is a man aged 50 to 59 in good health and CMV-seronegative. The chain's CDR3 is CASSPGTSYNSPLHF. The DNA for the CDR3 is TGTGCCAGCTCCCCTGGCACCTCCTATAATTCACCCCTCCACTTT.